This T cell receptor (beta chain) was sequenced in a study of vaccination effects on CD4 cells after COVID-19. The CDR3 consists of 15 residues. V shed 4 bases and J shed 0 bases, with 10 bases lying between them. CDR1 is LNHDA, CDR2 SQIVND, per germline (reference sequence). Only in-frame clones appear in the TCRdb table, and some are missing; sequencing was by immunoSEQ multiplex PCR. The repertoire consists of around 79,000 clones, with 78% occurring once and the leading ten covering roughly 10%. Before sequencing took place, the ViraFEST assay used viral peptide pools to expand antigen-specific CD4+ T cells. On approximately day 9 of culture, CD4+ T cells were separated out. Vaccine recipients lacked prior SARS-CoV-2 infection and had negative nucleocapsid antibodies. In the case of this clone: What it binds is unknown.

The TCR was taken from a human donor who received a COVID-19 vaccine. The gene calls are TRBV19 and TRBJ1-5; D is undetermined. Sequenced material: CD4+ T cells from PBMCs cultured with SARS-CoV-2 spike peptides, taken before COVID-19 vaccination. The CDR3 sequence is CASSKLGLSNQPQHF. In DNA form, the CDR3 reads TGTGCCAGTAGTAAGCTAGGACTTAGCAATCAGCCCCAGCATTTT.